The following is a T cell receptor beta chain sequence with its context. This specimen belongs to a study of Tregs in tolerant kidney transplant recipients. The CDR3 runs to 12 residues. J gave up 4 bases and V 4 bases, and 3 bases lay outside the gene matches. CDR1 is GTSNPN, CDR2 SVGIG, per germline (reference sequence). Repertoires were generated with immunoSEQ multiplex PCR, while TCRdb's copy carries only in-frame clones and drops some. This sample carries about 240,000 clones, 65% to 85% of them seen once, and the ten largest clones take approximately 0.69%. The clonotype comes from a human donor in good health. Material for sequencing was CD4+ T cells from blood. The chain combines TRBV30 with TRBJ1-1; TRBD1 matches 7 bases. CDR3 sequence: CAWTGGGTEAFF. The CDR3 DNA is TGTGCCTGGACAGGGGGGGGCACTGAAGCTTTCTTT.